The T cell receptor beta chain described here comes from a study of T cells in Graves' hyperthyroidism and ophthalmopathy. The CDR3 contains 14 residues. Germline V gene sequence: CDR1 WSHSY, CDR2 SAAADI. With V trimmed by 6 bases and J by 1 base, 5 bases remained unmatched. Patients showing uncontrolled infection, other autoimmune disease, pregnancy or lactation were ineligible. Findings and limits, study-wide: A model using 13 V-J features told ophthalmopathy apart from stable hyperthyroidism.

Regarding this clonotype: Antigen specificity is unknown.

Authors of the study amplified TCR beta CDR3 regions from RNA transcripts. Researchers ran a first-round RT-PCR on the TCR CDR3 using the HTBI primer set. TCRdb re-called the multiplex PCR reads with MiXCR, one entry per CDR3 protein. The repertoire includes a few hundred thousand distinct CDR3 sequences, about 21% of them detected once, and around half sits in the top ten. Source material: blood. The V call is TRBV10-2, the J call TRBJ2-7; 8 bases match TRBD1. This receptor was taken from a woman aged 45 to 65 with Graves' hyperthyroidism. CDR3 residues: CASRDRVGSYEQYF. CDR3 coding DNA: TGCGCCAGCAGGGACAGGGTGGGATCCTACGAGCAGTACTTC.